Listed below are T cell receptor beta chains from one sample, sequenced in a study of T cell responses to AZD1222 COVID-19 vaccine. The method was immunoSEQ multiplex PCR; TCRdb's version includes in-frame clones alone and lacks a portion of them. Of about 80,000 clones detected, approximately 85% appear once; the ten largest clones hold roughly 10%. The specimen comprised peripheral blood, sampled 28 days after the second AZD1222 dose. The receptors shown here come from an adult who received the AZD1222 COVID-19 vaccine. CDR3s include the opening cysteine and the closing phenylalanine or tryptophan. Fields, in order: D gene, V gene, J gene, clone size, CDR3 protein, CDR3 DNA. The D gene is left open where the match is weak. Clone size is given for some rows only: seen once, a few or many times, or a class if the clone is expanded.

D gene: TRBD2
V gene: TRBV11-3
J gene: TRBJ2-2
clone size: once
CDR3 protein: CASSPPRLAGNTGELFF
CDR3 DNA: TGTGCCAGCAGCCCCCCGAGACTAGCGGGCAACACCGGGGAGCTGTTTTTT

D gene: TRBD1
V gene: TRBV10-3
J gene: TRBJ1-1
clone size: NA
CDR3 protein: CAIRERDRGSPTEAFF
CDR3 DNA: TGTGCCATCAGGGAGAGGGACAGGGGGAGTCCCACTGAAGCTTTCTTT

D gene: NA
V gene: TRBV1
J gene: TRBJ1-6
clone size: NA
CDR3 protein: CTSSQDLTGTGGVSPLHF
CDR3 DNA: TGCACCAGCAGCCAAGATCTTACCGGGACAGGGGGCGTCTCACCCCTCCACTTT

D gene: NA
V gene: TRBV6-5
J gene: TRBJ1-1
clone size: NA
CDR3 protein: CASRVTVNTEAFF
CDR3 DNA: TGCGCCAGCAGGGTGACAGTGAACACTGAAGCTTTCTTT

D gene: TRBD2
V gene: TRBV7-8
J gene: TRBJ2-5
clone size: NA
CDR3 protein: CASSLRGGGETQYF
CDR3 DNA: TGTGCCAGCAGCCTTCGGGGGGGCGGGGAGACCCAGTACTTC

D gene: TRBD2
V gene: TRBV4-2
J gene: TRBJ2-2
clone size: NA
CDR3 protein: CASSQGAGGNTGELFF
CDR3 DNA: TGTGCCAGCAGCCAAGGTGCGGGGGGCAACACCGGGGAGCTGTTTTTT

D gene: NA
V gene: TRBV6-5
J gene: TRBJ2-7
clone size: NA
CDR3 protein: CASNWEPGSYEQYF
CDR3 DNA: TGTGCCAGCAATTGGGAACCGGGAAGCTACGAGCAGTACTTC

D gene: NA
V gene: TRBV10-3
J gene: TRBJ2-3
clone size: NA
CDR3 protein: CAISNSATDTQYF
CDR3 DNA: TGTGCCATCAGTAATTCAGCCACAGATACGCAGTATTTT

D gene: NA
V gene: TRBV10-3
J gene: TRBJ1-1
clone size: NA
CDR3 protein: CAISESVRTEAFF
CDR3 DNA: TGTGCCATCAGTGAGTCGGTTCGGACTGAAGCTTTCTTT

D gene: TRBD1
V gene: TRBV30
J gene: TRBJ1-1
clone size: NA
CDR3 protein: CAWSTGQGTIYTEAFF
CDR3 DNA: TGTGCCTGGAGTACAGGACAGGGGACAATTTACACTGAAGCTTTCTTT

D gene: NA
V gene: TRBV28
J gene: TRBJ2-6
clone size: few
CDR3 protein: CASSRPGANVLTF
CDR3 DNA: TGTGCCAGCAGCCGACCTGGGGCCAACGTCCTGACTTTC

D gene: NA
V gene: TRBV10-2
J gene: TRBJ1-2
clone size: once
CDR3 protein: CATGKQGTFYGYTF
CDR3 DNA: TGCGCCACCGGGAAACAGGGCACTTTCTATGGCTACACCTTC

D gene: NA
V gene: TRBV4-1
J gene: TRBJ1-4
clone size: NA
CDR3 protein: CASSQAGHPSEKLFF
CDR3 DNA: TGCGCCAGCAGCCAGGCCGGACACCCCAGTGAAAAACTGTTTTTT

D gene: NA
V gene: TRBV5-4
J gene: TRBJ2-7
clone size: NA
CDR3 protein: CASSSDFYEQYF
CDR3 DNA: TGTGCCAGCAGCTCCGACTTCTACGAGCAGTACTTC

D gene: NA
V gene: TRBV30
J gene: TRBJ1-2
clone size: NA
CDR3 protein: CACQRNGYTF
CDR3 DNA: TGTGCCTGCCAGAGGAATGGCTACACCTTC

D gene: TRBD1
V gene: TRBV7-9
J gene: TRBJ1-5
clone size: NA
CDR3 protein: CASSLGQGTQSNQPQHF
CDR3 DNA: TGTGCCAGCAGCTTAGGACAGGGGACGCAGAGCAATCAGCCCCAGCATTTT

D gene: NA
V gene: TRBV3-1/TRBV3-2
J gene: TRBJ1-4
clone size: NA
CDR3 protein: CASSQDIGEDEKLFF
CDR3 DNA: TGTGCCAGCAGCCAAGATATCGGTGAAGATGAAAAACTGTTTTTT

D gene: NA
V gene: TRBV2
J gene: TRBJ2-1
clone size: few
CDR3 protein: CASSPIAYNEQFF
CDR3 DNA: TGTGCCAGCAGTCCTATAGCGTACAATGAGCAGTTCTTC

D gene: NA
V gene: TRBV7-8
J gene: TRBJ2-7
clone size: NA
CDR3 protein: CASSLMEWNEQYF
CDR3 DNA: TGTGCCAGCAGCTTAATGGAATGGAACGAGCAGTACTTC

D gene: TRBD2
V gene: TRBV6-5
J gene: TRBJ2-2
clone size: NA
CDR3 protein: CASSWGLAGVAGELFF
CDR3 DNA: TGTGCCAGCAGTTGGGGACTAGCGGGGGTGGCCGGGGAGCTGTTTTTT

D gene: NA
V gene: TRBV18
J gene: TRBJ2-2
clone size: NA
CDR3 protein: CASSPPRSETGELFF
CDR3 DNA: TGTGCCAGCTCACCACCACGTTCAGAAACCGGGGAGCTGTTTTTT

D gene: TRBD1
V gene: TRBV27
J gene: TRBJ1-2
clone size: NA
CDR3 protein: CASSLSNRGNGYTF
CDR3 DNA: TGTGCCAGCAGTTTATCGAACAGGGGTAATGGCTACACCTTC

D gene: NA
V gene: TRBV30
J gene: TRBJ1-5
clone size: few
CDR3 protein: CAWSRDMDSNQPQHF
CDR3 DNA: TGTGCCTGGAGCCGGGACATGGATAGCAATCAGCCCCAGCATTTT

D gene: NA
V gene: TRBV19
J gene: TRBJ1-6
clone size: NA
CDR3 protein: CASSPPRGSNSPLHF
CDR3 DNA: TGTGCCAGTAGCCCCCCTAGGGGGAGCAACTCACCCCTCCACTTT

D gene: NA
V gene: TRBV3-1/TRBV3-2
J gene: TRBJ1-1
clone size: NA
CDR3 protein: CASSLGVGRNTEAFF
CDR3 DNA: TGTGCCAGCAGCTTGGGGGTAGGGAGAAACACTGAAGCTTTCTTT

D gene: TRBD1
V gene: TRBV28
J gene: TRBJ2-3
clone size: NA
CDR3 protein: CASSEPQGARTDTQYF
CDR3 DNA: TGTGCCAGCAGCGAGCCCCAGGGGGCGAGGACAGATACGCAGTATTTT